The 11 T cell receptor beta chains below all came from one sample that was sequenced in a study of shared clonotypes between healthy human individuals. Sequencing used immunoSEQ multiplex PCR; TCRdb keeps in-frame clones, though not all of them. Here the sample spans 2 million to 2.5 million clones, 80% to 95% being singletons. The specimen sequenced was naive CD4+ T cells from PBMCs. The subset: CD45RA+ positively selected. The source of these receptors is a man aged 18-30 years in good health. Some clones in this sample may be carry-over from other donors' samples.

As regards this clone: The sample carries other DNA sequences with the same CDR3. This CDR3 is CASSLFSGTEAFF. The CDR3 coding sequence is TGTGCCAGCAGTTTATTTTCGGGTACGGAAGCTTTCTTT. The V call is TRBV28, the J call TRBJ1-1, with D uncertain. V lost 1 base to trimming and J lost 8 bases, with 11 bases between them. CDR3 length equals 13 residues. Germline CDR1 reads MDHEN; CDR2 reads SYDVKM.

The gene calls are TRBV11-3 and TRBJ2-2; unclear D gene. Trimming took off 3 bases at V and 6 bases at J, with 2 bases between the two ends. The CDR3 is 11 amino acids. Germline V lookup: CDR1 SGHNT, CDR2 YENEEA. The CDR3 spells CASSFAGELFF. The CDR3 DNA sequence: TGTGCCAGCAGCTTTGCCGGGGAGCTGTTTTTT.

This clone has just one count. The chain uses TRBV7-6 and TRBJ2-7, with D unclear. V lost 5 bases and J lost 7, with 27 bases in between. This CDR3 spans 17 amino acids. Germline CDR1 is SGHVS and CDR2 is FNYEAQ. The CDR3 sequence: CASSPLRIVEWVGEQYF. The DNA of the CDR3 is TGTGCCAGCAGCCCCTTGCGTATAGTAGAGTGGGTCGGGGAGCAGTACTTC.

The chain links TRBV20-1 to TRBJ2-1, with a tentative D call TRBD2 (5 bases). Germline V gene lookup returns CDR1 DFQATT and CDR2 SNEGSKA (reference sequence). Trimming pared 4 bases from V and 6 bases from J, leaving 7 bases between. CDR3 length: 11 amino acids. The CDR3 DNA is TGCAGTGCTACTAGCAGCAATGAGCAGTTCTTC. Protein: CSATSSNEQFF.

V and J are TRBV20-1 and TRBJ2-3; weak D call: TRBD2 (5 bases). This CDR3 spans 11 amino acids. Germline loops: CDR1 DFQATT, CDR2 SNEGSKA (reference sequence). The V end was cut by 0 bases, the J end by 7 bases, with 5 bases between. CDR3 residues: CSARDGNTQYF. Written as DNA, the CDR3 is TGCAGTGCTAGAGACGGGAATACGCAGTATTTT.

The CDR3 spells CASSLDRGRDIQYF. The CDR3 bases are TGTGCCAGCAGCCTCGACAGGGGTCGGGACATTCAGTACTTC. The V call is TRBV7-2, the J call TRBJ2-4; 8 bases fit TRBD1. The CDR3 spans 14 residues. V shed 5 bases and J 8 bases; nucleotides not matched to a gene: 8. Germline loops: CDR1 SGHTA, CDR2 FQGNSA. The full variable domain, rest sourced from reference TRBV7-2 and TRBJ2-4, is GAGVSQSPSNKVTEKGKDVELRCDPISGHTALYWYRQSLGQGLEFLIYFQGNSAPDKSGLPSDRFSAERTGGSVSTLTIQRTQQEDSAVYLCASSLDRGRDIQYFGAGTRLSVL.

J is TRBJ2-2 and V is TRBV6-6, with 11 bases aligning to TRBD1. The V gene's germline CDR1 is MNHNY and CDR2 SVGAGI (reference sequence). V was pared by 11 bases and J by 8 bases, with 1 base of the junction left unmatched. The CDR3 has 11 residues. The CDR3 nucleotides read TGTGCCGGACAGGGGGCAGGGGAGCTGTTTTTT. Translated, it gives CAGQGAGELFF.

This rearrangement joins TRBV14 to TRBJ2-1, with 9 bases lining up with TRBD1. The CDR3 is 14 residues long. CDR1 and CDR2 (germline): SGHDN, FVKESK. V dropped 2 bases and J dropped 12; count of bases not matched to a gene: 8. This CDR3 is CASSQIETGGRQFF. The CDR3 DNA reads as TGTGCCAGCAGCCAAATAGAAACAGGGGGCCGGCAGTTCTTC.

In its sample, this clone was seen once. The chain uses TRBV14 and TRBJ2-7; tentatively, D is TRBD2 (6 bases). Germline CDR1 and CDR2: SGHDN and FVKESK. Trimming cost V 4 bases and J 0 bases, with 10 bases left between them. The CDR3 consists of 14 residues. The CDR3: CASSLGLRSYEQYF. The DNA of the CDR3 is TGTGCCAGCAGCCTGGGACTCCGCTCCTACGAGCAGTACTTC. Full variable domain (outside the CDR3, taken from reference TRBV14 and TRBJ2-7): EAGVTQFPSHSVIEKGQTVTLRCDPISGHDNLYWYRRVMGKEIKFLLHFVKESKQDESGMPNNRFLAERTGGTYSTLKVQPAELEDSGVYFCASSLGLRSYEQYFGPGTRLTVT.

This chain connects TRBV7-9 to TRBJ1-1; D not certain. The CDR3 loop spans 17 amino acids. CDR1 and CDR2 (germline): SEHNR, FQNEAQ (reference sequence). V was cut by 1 base and J by 0 bases, with 15 bases left in between. The CDR3 spells CASSLGPLRTMNTEAFF. The DNA of the CDR3 is TGTGCCAGCAGCTTAGGACCCCTCAGGACTATGAACACTGAAGCTTTCTTT.

Regarding this clone: Mismatch with germline at one junction end may stem from a read error. V and J are TRBV27 and TRBJ1-3; D remains unclear. The germline gives CDR1 MNHEY, CDR2 SMNVEV (reference sequence). CDR3 size: 17 residues. The CDR3 nucleotides are TGTGCCAGCAGTTTATCGGGCAGCTTTAGGGCTGGTAACACCATATATTTT. Its protein product is CASSLSGSFRAGNTIYF.